This is a list of T cell receptor beta chains from one sample in a study of Ad26.COV2.S vaccination and SARS-CoV-2 variants. The method was immunoSEQ multiplex PCR; TCRdb's version includes in-frame clones alone and lacks a portion of them. The sample records 300,000 to 350,000 clones, 70% to 90% being singletons. The material sequenced was peripheral blood, taken in a trial of Ad26.COV2.S vaccine versus placebo. These receptors all come from a person between 18 and 65 years old who received the Ad26.COV2.S COVID-19 vaccine or a placebo. The CDR3 runs from the conserved cysteine through the conserved F or W. A D gene is named only where the DNA matches it firmly. The size of a clone is reported for some rows only, either as once, few or many, or as a class for expanded clones.

size: -
J: TRBJ2-1
D: -
V: TRBV11-3
DNA: TGTGCCAGCAGCGAGGGGCAGAGGCCACCCTTTGATAGTTACAATGAGCAGTTCTTC
CDR3: CASSEGQRPPFDSYNEQFF

size: -
J: TRBJ2-3
D: -
V: TRBV11-2
DNA: TGTGCCAGCAGCCACATACTACTCACCAATACGCAGTATTTT
CDR3: CASSHILLTNTQYF

size: -
J: TRBJ1-1
D: -
V: TRBV2
DNA: TGTGCCAGCAGTGAAAGGAGGGGTGGTACTGAAGCTTTCTTT
CDR3: CASSERRGGTEAFF

size: -
J: TRBJ2-7
D: -
V: TRBV12-5
DNA: TGTGCTAGTGGTTTGGTACAGGCGGCAGCTTCCTACGAGCAGTACTTC
CDR3: CASGLVQAAASYEQYF

size: -
J: TRBJ2-4
D: TRBD2
V: TRBV10-3
DNA: TGTGCCATCAGCGAAGCGGGAGGGCCAGGCATTCAGTACTTC
CDR3: CAISEAGGPGIQYF

size: once
J: TRBJ1-2
D: -
V: TRBV11-2
DNA: TGTGCCAGCAGCTTTAAGTACGCAGGGCCCAACTATGGCTACACCTTC
CDR3: CASSFKYAGPNYGYTF

size: once
J: TRBJ1-2
D: -
V: TRBV5-1
DNA: TGCGCCAGCAGCCTTACGTGGGTTTCTGGCTACACCTTC
CDR3: CASSLTWVSGYTF

size: -
J: TRBJ1-3
D: -
V: TRBV7-2
DNA: TGTGCCAGCAGCTGGGGCCCATCTGGAAACACCATATATTTT
CDR3: CASSWGPSGNTIYF

size: -
J: TRBJ1-2
D: -
V: TRBV7-9
DNA: TGTGCCAGCAGCTCGACGGGGGGGATCGCGAGTGGCTACACCTTC
CDR3: CASSSTGGIASGYTF

size: -
J: TRBJ2-1
D: TRBD2
V: TRBV4-3
DNA: TGCGCCAGCAGCCAAGAGTACAGGACTAGCGGGATTTATTACAATGAGCAGTTCTTC
CDR3: CASSQEYRTSGIYYNEQFF

size: -
J: TRBJ2-7
D: TRBD2
V: TRBV4-3
DNA: TGCGCCAGCAGCCGTTGGACTAGCGGGTCCTACGAGCAGTACTTC
CDR3: CASSRWTSGSYEQYF

size: -
J: TRBJ2-1
D: -
V: TRBV7-2
DNA: TGTGCCAGCAGCTTAGCAATCTACAATGAGCAGTTCTTC
CDR3: CASSLAIYNEQFF

size: -
J: TRBJ2-1
D: -
V: TRBV3-1/TRBV3-2
DNA: TGTGCCAGCAGCCAAGGTAATGAGCAGTTCTTC
CDR3: CASSQGNEQFF

size: -
J: TRBJ2-1
D: -
V: TRBV4-3
DNA: TGCGCCAGCAGCCCTAGTGGGAATGAGCAGTTCTTC
CDR3: CASSPSGNEQFF

size: -
J: TRBJ2-3
D: TRBD2
V: TRBV5-1
DNA: TGCGCCAGCAGACCCCGACCTACTAGCGGGAGAGCAGATACGCAGTATTTT
CDR3: CASRPRPTSGRADTQYF

size: -
J: TRBJ2-2
D: TRBD2
V: TRBV19
DNA: TGTGCCAGTAGTTGGGGACTAGCGTCCGGGGAGCTGTTTTTT
CDR3: CASSWGLASGELFF

size: once
J: TRBJ1-5
D: -
V: TRBV4-2
DNA: TGTGCCAGCAGCCAATATCAAGGGGCAACTCAGCCCCAGCATTTT
CDR3: CASSQYQGATQPQHF

size: -
J: TRBJ2-3
D: TRBD1
V: TRBV19
DNA: TGTGCCAGTAGAGAGACAGGGGGAGGCTCAGATACGCAGTATTTT
CDR3: CASRETGGGSDTQYF

size: -
J: TRBJ1-4
D: -
V: TRBV5-1
DNA: TGCGCCAGCAGCTTGGCCTTGGGGGGTGAGCTGTTTTTT
CDR3: CASSLALGGELFF

size: -
J: TRBJ2-1
D: -
V: TRBV7-9
DNA: TGTGCCAGCACCTTGGGGGTGAATGAGCAGTTCTTC
CDR3: CASTLGVNEQFF

size: -
J: TRBJ2-1
D: -
V: TRBV28
DNA: TGTGCCAGCAGTTTAGAGCGGCGGTCCCCCCTTAGCTCCTACAATGAGCAGTTCTTC
CDR3: CASSLERRSPLSSYNEQFF

size: -
J: TRBJ2-7
D: -
V: TRBV7-2
DNA: TGTGCCAGCAGCAACGGACCGCCCGACGTCTACGAGCAGTACTTC
CDR3: CASSNGPPDVYEQYF

size: -
J: TRBJ2-5
D: -
V: TRBV5-1
DNA: TGCGCCAGCAGCTTATGGGGACAAAGCCAAGAGACCCAGTACTTC
CDR3: CASSLWGQSQETQYF

size: -
J: TRBJ1-2
D: -
V: TRBV19
DNA: TGTGCCAGTAGTATCACGGAGTCTTACTATGGCTACACCTTC
CDR3: CASSITESYYGYTF

size: -
J: TRBJ1-5
D: TRBD1
V: TRBV7-2
DNA: TGTGCCAGCAGCTTAGGGCGGGCAGGGGGCCGTCTAAGCAATCAGCCCCAGCATTTT
CDR3: CASSLGRAGGRLSNQPQHF

size: -
J: TRBJ2-7
D: -
V: TRBV7-2
DNA: TGTGCCAGCAGCTTCTCCCCGGCAGCCTACGAGCAGTACTTC
CDR3: CASSFSPAAYEQYF

size: few
J: TRBJ2-1
D: TRBD2
V: TRBV5-1
DNA: TGCGCCAGCAGCTCCTTGCGGGGGGGCGGCAATGAGCAGTTCTTC
CDR3: CASSSLRGGGNEQFF

size: -
J: TRBJ2-3
D: -
V: TRBV7-2
DNA: TGTGCCAGCAGCGCCACACGGTATAGGGGGGAATTT
CDR3: CASSATRYRGEF

size: -
J: TRBJ1-1
D: TRBD1
V: TRBV28
DNA: TGTGCCAGCAGACCGATGAGGCGGACAGGAGGATTGAAGGGGAACACTGAAGCTTTCTTT
CDR3: CASRPMRRTGGLKGNTEAFF

size: -
J: TRBJ1-5
D: -
V: TRBV6-5
DNA: TGTGCCAGCAGAGCACTGAGGTGGGACCAGCCCCAGCATTTT
CDR3: CASRALRWDQPQHF

size: -
J: TRBJ1-2
D: -
V: TRBV28
DNA: TGTGCCAGCAGTTACCTCTCCTATGGCTACACCTTC
CDR3: CASSYLSYGYTF

size: few
J: TRBJ2-1
D: -
V: TRBV25-1
DNA: TGTGCCAGCAGTGAATCCGGAAAACGGGGATCCTGGTACAATGAGCAGTTCTTC
CDR3: CASSESGKRGSWYNEQFF

size: -
J: TRBJ1-1
D: TRBD1
V: TRBV11-3
DNA: TGTGCCAGCAGCTTAGGGGAGGGGGCGGCGAACACTGAAGCTTTCTTT
CDR3: CASSLGEGAANTEAFF

size: -
J: TRBJ2-1
D: -
V: TRBV28
DNA: TGTGCCAGCAGTTTGGCGTGGTCTTCTCTGGATGAGCAGTTCTTC
CDR3: CASSLAWSSLDEQFF

size: -
J: TRBJ2-1
D: TRBD2
V: TRBV24-1
DNA: TGTGCCACCATGGATGCGGGGGGGGAGCAGTTCTTC
CDR3: CATMDAGGEQFF

size: -
J: TRBJ2-2
D: TRBD1
V: TRBV11-3
DNA: TGTGCCAGCAGCCTTGGACAGGGGGCAATCGGGGAGCTGTTTTTT
CDR3: CASSLGQGAIGELFF

size: -
J: TRBJ2-5
D: -
V: TRBV6-2/TRBV6-3
DNA: TGTGCCAGCAGTCGCTTCGGGGGTACGGAGACCCAGTACTTC
CDR3: CASSRFGGTETQYF

size: once
J: TRBJ2-5
D: TRBD1
V: TRBV12-5
DNA: TGTGCTAGTGCCCCCGGACAGGCCACAGAGACCCAGTACTTC
CDR3: CASAPGQATETQYF

size: -
J: TRBJ2-7
D: TRBD1
V: TRBV7-3
DNA: TGTGCCAGCAGCCTTGACAGGGGACCCTACGAGCAGTACTTC
CDR3: CASSLDRGPYEQYF

size: -
J: TRBJ2-1
D: TRBD2
V: TRBV7-8
DNA: TGTGCCAGCAGCTTGGAGCGGGAGGGAGTCATTGAGCAGTTCTTC
CDR3: CASSLEREGVIEQFF

size: -
J: TRBJ1-2
D: -
V: TRBV2
DNA: TGTGCCAGCAGTGGGACGCTGGGCGGGGGCTACACCTTC
CDR3: CASSGTLGGGYTF

size: -
J: TRBJ2-1
D: -
V: TRBV18
DNA: TGTGCCAGCTTTTCGACAGGAGGGGTGTTCTTC
CDR3: CASFSTGGVFF

size: -
J: TRBJ2-7
D: TRBD1
V: TRBV6-5
DNA: TGTGCCAGCAGTCCGTTCGGACAGGGGGAGCAGTACTTC
CDR3: CASSPFGQGEQYF

size: once
J: TRBJ2-3
D: TRBD2
V: TRBV7-9
DNA: TGTGCCAGCAGCCTGAGGACTAGCGGGGTTCGACGAGGTACGCAGTATTTT
CDR3: CASSLRTSGVRRGTQYF

size: once
J: TRBJ2-7
D: TRBD1
V: TRBV7-2
DNA: TGTGCCAGCAGCTTAACGGACAGGGGCTACGAGCAGTACTTC
CDR3: CASSLTDRGYEQYF

size: -
J: TRBJ1-1
D: -
V: TRBV24-1
DNA: TGTGCCACCAGGGACAAATGGGACACTGAAGCTTTCTTT
CDR3: CATRDKWDTEAFF

size: -
J: TRBJ1-1
D: TRBD1
V: TRBV13
DNA: TGTGCCAGCAGCAACCCCGGACAGGGCCGGAGGGCTTTCTTT
CDR3: CASSNPGQGRRAFF

size: -
J: TRBJ2-1
D: -
V: TRBV7-2
DNA: TGTGCCAGCAGCTTATTTGGACACGGAGTTAATGAGCAGTTCTTC
CDR3: CASSLFGHGVNEQFF

size: -
J: TRBJ2-3
D: TRBD2
V: TRBV6-4
DNA: TGTGCCAGCAGTGAGAGCGGGGGGGCCCCAGATACGCAGTATTTT
CDR3: CASSESGGAPDTQYF

size: -
J: TRBJ1-1
D: -
V: TRBV4-1
DNA: TGCGCCAGCAGCCAAGAACGCAGGTTGAACACTGAAGCTTTCTTT
CDR3: CASSQERRLNTEAFF

size: -
J: TRBJ2-7
D: -
V: TRBV11-2
DNA: TGTGCCAGCAGCTTGGAGCCTTCCTACGAGCAGTACTTC
CDR3: CASSLEPSYEQYF

size: -
J: TRBJ2-7
D: TRBD1
V: TRBV7-2
DNA: TGTGCCAGCAGCTTAGCCCAGGGGGCTTACTACGAGCAGTACTTC
CDR3: CASSLAQGAYYEQYF

size: -
J: TRBJ1-6
D: TRBD1
V: TRBV12-3/TRBV12-4
DNA: TGTGCCAGCAGTTTTAGACAGGGTTCACCCCTCCACTTT
CDR3: CASSFRQGSPLHF

size: few
J: TRBJ2-5
D: TRBD1
V: TRBV6-6
DNA: TGTGCCAGCAGTTTCCGACAGGGAAGGGGCCAAGAGACCCAGTACTTC
CDR3: CASSFRQGRGQETQYF

size: -
J: TRBJ1-2
D: TRBD1
V: TRBV5-4
DNA: TGTGCCAGCAGCGACCGACAGGGTATAGGCTATGGCTACACCTTC
CDR3: CASSDRQGIGYGYTF

size: -
J: TRBJ2-7
D: -
V: TRBV9
DNA: TGTGCCAGCAGCGAAAGGCCGAGCTCCTACGAGCAGTACTTC
CDR3: CASSERPSSYEQYF

size: -
J: TRBJ2-3
D: TRBD1
V: TRBV6-5
DNA: TGTGCCAGCAGAGGACAGGGGTCAGATACGCAGTATTTT
CDR3: CASRGQGSDTQYF